The rows below give T cell receptor beta chains drawn from one sample of a study of STAT3 mutations in large granular lymphocyte leukemia. TCRdb keeps only in-frame clones here, not all; method: immunoSEQ multiplex PCR. Of 10,000 to 15,000 clones in the sample, roughly 90% were seen once. Sequencing was carried out using peripheral blood mononuclear cells. These receptors originate from a middle-aged man with T-cell large granular lymphocyte leukemia. Some clones in this sample may be carry-over from other donors' samples. The CDR3 runs from the conserved cysteine through the conserved F or W. Fields, in order: D gene, J gene, CDR3 length, clone size, V gene, CDR3 DNA, CDR3 protein. A D gene is named only where the DNA matches it firmly. Size values are once, few and many counts, or a class for expanded clones, and some rows have none.

-	TRBJ1-6	12	-	TRBV6-5	TGTGCCAGCAGTTACCTCAATTCACCCCTCCACTTT	CASSYLNSPLHF
TRBD1	TRBJ1-2	15	-	TRBV5-1	TGCGCCAGCAGTTGGGGGACAGGGGGAAACTATGGCTACACCTTC	CASSWGTGGNYGYTF
-	TRBJ2-7	15	-	TRBV6-5	TGTGCCAGCAGTTACTCCCCGAAAGGAACCAACGAGCAGTACTTC	CASSYSPKGTNEQYF
-	TRBJ2-7	13	-	TRBV19	TGTGCCAGTAGTATAAAAGGGTTCTACGAGCAGTACTTC	CASSIKGFYEQYF
-	TRBJ1-1	14	-	TRBV5-1	TGCGCCAGCAGCCAAACCCAGGGGAACACTGAAGCTTTCTTT	CASSQTQGNTEAFF
-	TRBJ2-5	14	-	TRBV2	TGTGCCAGCAGTGAATCTCCAGCGGCAGAGACCCAGTACTTC	CASSESPAAETQYF
TRBD1	TRBJ2-3	18	-	TRBV7-6	TGTGCCAGCAGCTTAGAAGAGGGACAGGCCGCTAGCACAGATACGCAGTATTTT	CASSLEEGQAASTDTQYF
-	TRBJ2-3	15	once	TRBV6-5	TGTGCCAGCAGTTATTGGGGGGGGGCCAAAGATACGCAGTATTTT	CASSYWGGAKDTQYF
-	TRBJ1-2	12	-	TRBV29-1	TGCAGCGTTGGGGGGACGGAGTATGGCTACACCTTC	CSVGGTEYGYTF
TRBD1	TRBJ2-7	15	-	TRBV6-1	TGTGCCAGCAGTGCGCGGACAGGGAGAGACTACGAGCAGTACTTC	CASSARTGRDYEQYF
-	TRBJ1-2	15	-	TRBV5-4	TGTGCCAGCAGCCCGATGGGGTATTGGTACTATGGCTACACCTTC	CASSPMGYWYYGYTF
TRBD2	TRBJ2-2	18	-	TRBV5-6	TGTGCCAGCAGCTTTTGGACTAGCGGGGGGGCGAACACCGGGGAGCTGTTTTTT	CASSFWTSGGANTGELFF